The rows below give T cell receptor beta chains drawn from one sample of a study of cytomegalovirus exposure and HLA in healthy donors. Clones were sequenced by immunoSEQ multiplex PCR, and TCRdb holds only the in-frame ones, with some missing. Among 85,000 to 100,000 clones listed, roughly 76% were seen once. Sequenced material: PBMCs. These receptors were collected from a human donor in good health. The CDR3 runs from the conserved cysteine through the conserved F or W. D genes are given only for firm matches. Only some rows state a clone size, as once, few, many or a class for expanded clones.

j_call: TRBJ1-2; v_call: TRBV5-4; clone_size: NA; d_call: NA; cdr3_nt: TGTGCCAGCAGAAAAGGGGAGGAAGGTACGATTCGTGGCTACACCTTC; cdr3_aa: CASRKGEEGTIRGYTF
j_call: TRBJ2-7; v_call: TRBV5-1; clone_size: NA; d_call: TRBD2; cdr3_nt: TGCGCCAGCAGCTTGGGGGGGGGACTAGCGGGACGGGAGCAGTACTTC; cdr3_aa: CASSLGGGLAGREQYF
j_call: TRBJ2-7; v_call: TRBV27; clone_size: NA; d_call: TRBD1; cdr3_nt: TGTGCCAGCAGTTTATCATCTCGACAGGGGAGGTTGTACTTC; cdr3_aa: CASSLSSRQGRLYF
j_call: TRBJ1-5; v_call: TRBV11-2; clone_size: NA; d_call: NA; cdr3_nt: TGTGCCAGCAGCTTAGGACAGCTTAGCAATCAGCCCCAGCATTTT; cdr3_aa: CASSLGQLSNQPQHF
j_call: TRBJ2-7; v_call: TRBV7-8; clone_size: NA; d_call: TRBD2; cdr3_nt: TGTGCCAGCAGCCCCACTAGCGGGGGCCTGAGCGAGCAGTACTTC; cdr3_aa: CASSPTSGGLSEQYF
j_call: TRBJ2-7; v_call: TRBV10-3; clone_size: NA; d_call: TRBD1; cdr3_nt: TGTGCCATCAGTGACCCACAGGGGTTCTATGGCGAGCAGTACTTC; cdr3_aa: CAISDPQGFYGEQYF
j_call: TRBJ2-7; v_call: TRBV7-7; clone_size: NA; d_call: NA; cdr3_nt: TGTGCCAGCAGCTTATCTAACCGCCCGGGCTACGAGCAGTACTTC; cdr3_aa: CASSLSNRPGYEQYF
j_call: TRBJ2-2; v_call: TRBV5-1; clone_size: once; d_call: TRBD1; cdr3_nt: TGCGCCAGCAGCTTCCAATCTACCCCGGGACAGGGGCTCTCCGGGGAGCTGTTTTTT; cdr3_aa: CASSFQSTPGQGLSGELFF
j_call: TRBJ2-3; v_call: TRBV7-9; clone_size: NA; d_call: TRBD2; cdr3_nt: TGTGCCAGCAGCTCCGGACTAGCGGATATTTCTAGCACAGATACGCAGTATTTT; cdr3_aa: CASSSGLADISSTDTQYF
j_call: TRBJ2-7; v_call: TRBV5-1; clone_size: NA; d_call: NA; cdr3_nt: TGCGCCAGCAGCTTGGCCGGCGGCAGCTACTACGAGCAGTACTTC; cdr3_aa: CASSLAGGSYYEQYF
j_call: TRBJ1-5; v_call: TRBV19; clone_size: NA; d_call: NA; cdr3_nt: TGTGCCAGTAGTATAGTTGGGGCCCAGCCCCAGCATTTT; cdr3_aa: CASSIVGAQPQHF
j_call: TRBJ2-7; v_call: TRBV6-5; clone_size: NA; d_call: TRBD2; cdr3_nt: TGTGCCAGCAGTTACTCGGGGGCGGGAGGGTACGAGCAGTACTTC; cdr3_aa: CASSYSGAGGYEQYF
j_call: TRBJ2-3; v_call: TRBV25-1; clone_size: NA; d_call: TRBD2; cdr3_nt: TGTGCCAGCAGTTCACAGCGGGGGGGCCCCTTAGATACGCAGTATTTT; cdr3_aa: CASSSQRGGPLDTQYF
j_call: TRBJ1-1; v_call: TRBV19; clone_size: NA; d_call: TRBD1; cdr3_nt: TGTGCCAGTAGAACGGACAGGGTTGTTACTGAAGCTTTCTTT; cdr3_aa: CASRTDRVVTEAFF
j_call: TRBJ2-7; v_call: TRBV14; clone_size: NA; d_call: NA; cdr3_nt: TGTGCCAGCAGCCAAGTTAGGGGCGGCTACGAGCAGTACTTC; cdr3_aa: CASSQVRGGYEQYF
j_call: TRBJ2-7; v_call: TRBV30; clone_size: few; d_call: NA; cdr3_nt: TGTGCCTGGAGTTATGACCAGACAGTTAGTGAGCAGTACTTC; cdr3_aa: CAWSYDQTVSEQYF
j_call: TRBJ1-1; v_call: TRBV29-1; clone_size: NA; d_call: TRBD1; cdr3_nt: TGCAGCGTCCCCTCAGGGGGACGCACTGAAGCTTTCTTT; cdr3_aa: CSVPSGGRTEAFF
j_call: TRBJ2-7; v_call: TRBV12-5; clone_size: NA; d_call: NA; cdr3_nt: TGTGCTAGTGGTTTGGTACTGAGGGGGAGGGCCAGGGACAACGAGCAGTACTTC; cdr3_aa: CASGLVLRGRARDNEQYF
j_call: TRBJ2-7; v_call: TRBV7-2; clone_size: NA; d_call: NA; cdr3_nt: TGTGCCAGCAGTCCTATAATAGGACTCTACGAGCAGTACTTC; cdr3_aa: CASSPIIGLYEQYF
j_call: TRBJ2-3; v_call: TRBV5-1; clone_size: NA; d_call: NA; cdr3_nt: TGCGCCAGCAGCTCGATCGCGGGGGCCACGGGATCAGATACGCAGTATTTT; cdr3_aa: CASSSIAGATGSDTQYF
j_call: TRBJ1-1; v_call: TRBV14; clone_size: once; d_call: NA; cdr3_nt: TGTGCCAGCAGCCCCTTAACATTGAACACTGAAGCTTTCTTT; cdr3_aa: CASSPLTLNTEAFF
j_call: TRBJ1-1; v_call: TRBV5-4; clone_size: few; d_call: TRBD1; cdr3_nt: TGTGCCAGCAGCCCCACAAGGGGGCGAAACACTGAAGCTTTCTTT; cdr3_aa: CASSPTRGRNTEAFF
j_call: TRBJ1-2; v_call: TRBV13; clone_size: NA; d_call: NA; cdr3_nt: TGTGCCAGCAGCGAGACAGGCGACTATGGCTACACCTTC; cdr3_aa: CASSETGDYGYTF
j_call: TRBJ2-7; v_call: TRBV5-1; clone_size: NA; d_call: NA; cdr3_nt: TGCGCCAGCAGCTTAGCCCTTACCACCTACGAGCAGTACTTC; cdr3_aa: CASSLALTTYEQYF
j_call: TRBJ2-2; v_call: TRBV5-1; clone_size: NA; d_call: NA; cdr3_nt: TGCGCCAGCAGCTTGCCGGTCTCCGGGGAGCTGTTTTTT; cdr3_aa: CASSLPVSGELFF
j_call: TRBJ1-2; v_call: TRBV6-5; clone_size: NA; d_call: NA; cdr3_nt: TGTGCCAGCAGTGGGCAGGGGACTAACTATGGCTACACCTTC; cdr3_aa: CASSGQGTNYGYTF